The T cell receptor beta chain under discussion was sequenced for a study of cytomegalovirus exposure and HLA in healthy donors. Study-wide points: Altogether, 150 to 200 TCR beta chains were recorded as cytomegalovirus-associated. Testing in vitro showed a few CMV-associated chains specific for CMV antigens.

In its sample, this clone was seen a few times. The antigen remains unidentified. The method was immunoSEQ multiplex PCR; TCRdb's version includes in-frame clones alone and lacks a portion of them. This sample has about 140,000 clones; about 86% occur once, and the top ten carry roughly 3%. Donors came from a validation cohort of about 110 subjects, distinct from the first 666-subject cohort. Looked up from germline, CDR1 is SGHDT and CDR2 is YYEEEE. The CDR3 runs to 14 residues. V trimming: 0 bases; J trimming: 4 bases; junction bases outside the gene matches: 1. Material for sequencing was PBMCs. V gene TRBV5-6 combines with J gene TRBJ2-7; 10 bases agree with TRBD1. The TCR comes from a man in his late teens or twenties in good health and CMV-seronegative. The CDR3 sequence is CASSLEDRGYEQYF. The CDR3 nucleotides are TGTGCCAGCAGCTTGGAGGACAGGGGGTACGAGCAGTACTTC. Using reference TRBV5-6 and TRBJ2-7 for the parts outside the CDR3, the full variable domain is DAGVTQSPTHLIKTRGQQVTLRCSPKSGHDTVSWYQQALGQGPQFIFQYYEEEERQRGNFPDRFSGHQFPNYSSELNVNALLLGDSALYLCASSLEDRGYEQYFGPGTRLTVT.